The clone carrying this T cell receptor beta chain was counted only a few times. The antigen is unknown. Germline V gives CDR1 MNHEY, CDR2 SVGAGI. The V and J ends lost 2 bases and 4 bases respectively, with 9 bases between them. CDR3 length equals 14 residues. This record belongs to a study of T-cell memory formation after mild COVID-19. Overall study context: Among the donors, TCR clusters were largely specific to each donor.

TCRdb reprocessed the 5' RACE reads with MiXCR, giving one entry per CDR3 protein. The sample shows over 350,000 distinct CDR3 sequences, about 15% of them seen only once. Overall study results and limits: Detection of some responders pre-infection suggested pre-existing cross-reactive memory T cells participated. Later expanders leaned CD4+, whereas day 15 to 85 contracting clones were balanced CD4/CD8.

This clonotype was obtained from a man between 18 and 29 years old who had mild COVID-19 (a few samples of this study predate the infection). Cell type and time point are not known. V usage is TRBV6-5 and J usage is TRBJ1-3; D ambiguous. The material sequenced was PBMCs or a T cell subset sorted from them (not recorded which). This chain's CDR3 is CASSYGREGNTIYF. CDR3 DNA sequence: TGTGCCAGCAGTTACGGACGGGAGGGAAACACCATATATTTT.